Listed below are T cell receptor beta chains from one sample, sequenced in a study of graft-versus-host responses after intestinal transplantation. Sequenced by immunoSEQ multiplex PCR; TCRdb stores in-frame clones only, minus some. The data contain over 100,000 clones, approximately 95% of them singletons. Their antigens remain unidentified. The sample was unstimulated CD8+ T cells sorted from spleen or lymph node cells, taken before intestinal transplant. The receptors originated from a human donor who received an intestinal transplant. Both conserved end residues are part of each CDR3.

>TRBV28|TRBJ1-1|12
CASSLLNTEAFF
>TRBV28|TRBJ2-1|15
CASSLGLETYNEQFF
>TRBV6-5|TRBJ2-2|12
CASSYVTGELFF
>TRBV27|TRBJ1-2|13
CASRGTGVNGYTF
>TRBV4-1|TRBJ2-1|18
CASSLRTSGRYSYNEQFF
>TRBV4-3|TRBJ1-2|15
CASSQFTGGSYGYTF
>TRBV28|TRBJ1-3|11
CASWDGNTIYF
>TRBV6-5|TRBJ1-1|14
CASFISPGNTEAFF
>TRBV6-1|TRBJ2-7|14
CASSDPAGVIEQYF
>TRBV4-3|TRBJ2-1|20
CASSQETWTRLAAFEDEQFF
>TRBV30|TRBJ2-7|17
CAWADMEPGQGVYEQYF
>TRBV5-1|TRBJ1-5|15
CASSLGQGSDQPQHF
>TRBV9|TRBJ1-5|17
CASSVTGAPNSNQPQHF
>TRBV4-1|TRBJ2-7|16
CASSQDPGPSSYEQYF
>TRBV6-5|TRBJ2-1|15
CASRGLAGTYNEQFF
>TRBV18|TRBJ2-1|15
CASSPQGLAGNEQFF
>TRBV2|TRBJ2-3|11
CANNLADTQYF
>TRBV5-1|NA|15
CASSPGTGGGYEQYF
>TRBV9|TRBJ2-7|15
CASSAGQGTGYEQYF
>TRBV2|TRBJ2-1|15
CASSEVLAEYNEQFF
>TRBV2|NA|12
CASLQTSYEQYF
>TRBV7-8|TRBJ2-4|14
CASSRAQDKNIQYF
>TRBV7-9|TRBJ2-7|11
CASSLYYEQYF
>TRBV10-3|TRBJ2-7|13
CAISEDRAYEQYF
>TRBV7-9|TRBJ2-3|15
CASSLEASSTDTQYF
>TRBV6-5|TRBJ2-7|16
CASSSEQGTLSYEQYF
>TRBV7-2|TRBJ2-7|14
CASSPGLVTYEQYF
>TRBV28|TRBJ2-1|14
CASSLAARGDEQFF
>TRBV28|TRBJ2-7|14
CASSLSGTSYEQYF